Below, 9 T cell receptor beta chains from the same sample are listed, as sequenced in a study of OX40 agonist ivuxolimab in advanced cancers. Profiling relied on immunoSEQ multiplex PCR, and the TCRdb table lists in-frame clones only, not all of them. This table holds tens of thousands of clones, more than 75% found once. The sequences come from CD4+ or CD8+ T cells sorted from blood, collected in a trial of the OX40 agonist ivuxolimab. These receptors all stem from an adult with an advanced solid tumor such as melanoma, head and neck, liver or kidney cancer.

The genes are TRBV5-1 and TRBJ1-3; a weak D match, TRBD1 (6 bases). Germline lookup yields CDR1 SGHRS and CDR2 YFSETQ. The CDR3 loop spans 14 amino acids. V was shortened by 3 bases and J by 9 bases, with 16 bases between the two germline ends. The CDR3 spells CASSSGTPGGTIYF. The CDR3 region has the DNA TGCGCCAGCAGCTCCGGGACACCGGGGGGCACCATATATTTT.

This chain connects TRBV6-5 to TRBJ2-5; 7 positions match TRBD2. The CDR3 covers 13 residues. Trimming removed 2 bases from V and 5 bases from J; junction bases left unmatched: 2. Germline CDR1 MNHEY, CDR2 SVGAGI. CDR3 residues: CASSYGGVETQYF. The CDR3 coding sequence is TGTGCCAGCAGTTACGGGGGGGTGGAGACCCAGTACTTC.

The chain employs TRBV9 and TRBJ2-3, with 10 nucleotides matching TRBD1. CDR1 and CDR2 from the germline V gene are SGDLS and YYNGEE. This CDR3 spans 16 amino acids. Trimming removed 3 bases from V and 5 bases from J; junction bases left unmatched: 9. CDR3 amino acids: CASSGRQGAMGDTQYF. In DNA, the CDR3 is TGTGCCAGCAGCGGACGACAGGGGGCCATGGGAGATACGCAGTATTTT.

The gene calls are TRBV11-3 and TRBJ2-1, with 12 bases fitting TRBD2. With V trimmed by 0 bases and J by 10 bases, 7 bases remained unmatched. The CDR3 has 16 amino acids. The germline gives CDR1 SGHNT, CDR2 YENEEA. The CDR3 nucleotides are TGTGCCAGCAGCTTAGAGGCGGGACTAGCGGGCGGCGAGCAGTTCTTC. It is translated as CASSLEAGLAGGEQFF.

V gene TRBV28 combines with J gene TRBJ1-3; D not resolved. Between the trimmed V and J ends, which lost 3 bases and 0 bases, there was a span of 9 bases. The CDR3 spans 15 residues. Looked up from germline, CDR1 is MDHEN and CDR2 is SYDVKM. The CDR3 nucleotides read TGTGCCAGCAGTTTGACCGATAACTCTGGAAACACCATATATTTT. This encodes CASSLTDNSGNTIYF.

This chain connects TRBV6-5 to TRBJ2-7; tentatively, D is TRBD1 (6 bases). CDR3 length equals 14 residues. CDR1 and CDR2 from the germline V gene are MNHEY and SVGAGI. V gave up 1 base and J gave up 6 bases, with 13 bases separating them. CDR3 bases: TGTGCCAGCAGTTACTATGACCTAGGGGGCGAGCAGTACTTC. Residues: CASSYYDLGGEQYF.

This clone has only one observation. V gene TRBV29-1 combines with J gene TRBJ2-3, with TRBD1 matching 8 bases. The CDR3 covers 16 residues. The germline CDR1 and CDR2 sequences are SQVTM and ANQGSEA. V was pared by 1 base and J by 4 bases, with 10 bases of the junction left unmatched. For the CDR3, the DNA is TGCAGCGTTGAAGGTGTCAGGGGGCTACTCCCAGATACGCAGTATTTT. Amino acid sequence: CSVEGVRGLLPDTQYF.

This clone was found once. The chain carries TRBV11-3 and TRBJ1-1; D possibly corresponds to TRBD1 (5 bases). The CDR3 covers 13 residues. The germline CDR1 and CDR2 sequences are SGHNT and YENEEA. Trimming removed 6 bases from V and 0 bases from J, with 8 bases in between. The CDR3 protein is CASSSGLNTEAFF. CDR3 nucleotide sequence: TGTGCCAGCAGTTCAGGGCTGAACACTGAAGCTTTCTTT.

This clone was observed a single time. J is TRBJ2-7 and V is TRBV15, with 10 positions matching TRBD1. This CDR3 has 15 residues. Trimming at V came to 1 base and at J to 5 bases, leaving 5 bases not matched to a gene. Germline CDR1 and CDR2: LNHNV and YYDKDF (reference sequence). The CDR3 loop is CATSRAHGTGDEQYF. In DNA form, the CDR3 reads TGTGCCACCAGCAGAGCCCACGGGACAGGGGACGAGCAGTACTTC.